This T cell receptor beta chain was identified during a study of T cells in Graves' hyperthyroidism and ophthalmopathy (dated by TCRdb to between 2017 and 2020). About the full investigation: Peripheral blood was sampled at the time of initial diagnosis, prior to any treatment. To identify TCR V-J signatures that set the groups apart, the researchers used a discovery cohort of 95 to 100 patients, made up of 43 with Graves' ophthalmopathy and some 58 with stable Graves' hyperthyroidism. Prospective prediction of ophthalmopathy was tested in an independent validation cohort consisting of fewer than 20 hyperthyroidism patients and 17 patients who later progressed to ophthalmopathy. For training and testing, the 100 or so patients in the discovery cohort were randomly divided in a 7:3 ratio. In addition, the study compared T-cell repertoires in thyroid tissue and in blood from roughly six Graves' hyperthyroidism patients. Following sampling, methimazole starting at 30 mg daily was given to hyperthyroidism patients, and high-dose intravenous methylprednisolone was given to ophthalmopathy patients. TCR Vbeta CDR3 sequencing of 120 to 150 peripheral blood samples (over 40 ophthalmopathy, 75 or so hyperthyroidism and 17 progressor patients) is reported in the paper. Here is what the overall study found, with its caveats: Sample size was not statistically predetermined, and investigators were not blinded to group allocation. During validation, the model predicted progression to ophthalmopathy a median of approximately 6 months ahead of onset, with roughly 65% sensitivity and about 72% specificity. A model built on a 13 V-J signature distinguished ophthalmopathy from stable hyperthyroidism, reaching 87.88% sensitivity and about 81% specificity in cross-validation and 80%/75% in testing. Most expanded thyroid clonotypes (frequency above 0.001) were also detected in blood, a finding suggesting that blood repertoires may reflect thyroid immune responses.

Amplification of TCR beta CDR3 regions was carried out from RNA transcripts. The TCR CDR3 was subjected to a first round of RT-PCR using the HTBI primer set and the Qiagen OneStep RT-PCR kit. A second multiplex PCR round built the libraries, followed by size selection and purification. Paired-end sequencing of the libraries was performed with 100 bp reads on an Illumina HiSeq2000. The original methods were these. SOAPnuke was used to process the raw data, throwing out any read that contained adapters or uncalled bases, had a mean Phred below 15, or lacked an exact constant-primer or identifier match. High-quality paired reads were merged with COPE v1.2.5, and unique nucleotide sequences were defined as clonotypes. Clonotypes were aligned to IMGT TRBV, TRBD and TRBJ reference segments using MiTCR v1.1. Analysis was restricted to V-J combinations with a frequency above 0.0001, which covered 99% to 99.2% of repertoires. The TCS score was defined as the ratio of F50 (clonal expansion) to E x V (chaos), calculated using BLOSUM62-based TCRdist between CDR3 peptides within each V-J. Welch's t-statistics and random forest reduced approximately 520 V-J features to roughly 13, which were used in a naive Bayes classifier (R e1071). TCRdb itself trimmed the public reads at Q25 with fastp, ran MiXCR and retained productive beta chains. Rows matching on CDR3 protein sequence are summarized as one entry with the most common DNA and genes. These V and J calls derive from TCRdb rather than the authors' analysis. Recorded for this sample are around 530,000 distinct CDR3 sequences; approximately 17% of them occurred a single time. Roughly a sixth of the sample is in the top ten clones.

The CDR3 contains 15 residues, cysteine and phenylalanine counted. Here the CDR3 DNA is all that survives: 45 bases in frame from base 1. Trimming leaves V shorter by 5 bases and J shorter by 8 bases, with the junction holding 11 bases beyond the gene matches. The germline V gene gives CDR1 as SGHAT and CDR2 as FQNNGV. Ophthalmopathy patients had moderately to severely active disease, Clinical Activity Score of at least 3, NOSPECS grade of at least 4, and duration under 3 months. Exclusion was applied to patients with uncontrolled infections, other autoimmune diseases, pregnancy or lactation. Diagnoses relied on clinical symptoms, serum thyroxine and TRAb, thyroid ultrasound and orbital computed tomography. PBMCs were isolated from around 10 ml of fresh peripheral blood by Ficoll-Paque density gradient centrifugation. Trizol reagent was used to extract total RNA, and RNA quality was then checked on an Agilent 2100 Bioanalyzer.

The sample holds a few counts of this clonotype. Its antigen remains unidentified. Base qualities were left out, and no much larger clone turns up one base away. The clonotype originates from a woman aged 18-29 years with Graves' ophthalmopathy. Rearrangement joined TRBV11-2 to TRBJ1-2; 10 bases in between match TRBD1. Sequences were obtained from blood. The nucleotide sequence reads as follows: TGTGCCAGCAGCCCCCTAACGACAGGGGGCAAGGGCTACACCTTC. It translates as CASSPLTTGGKGYTF.